This T cell receptor beta chain was sequenced in a study of beta chain features in type 1 diabetes. Study outcomes and limitations: People with Type 1 diabetes carried modestly yet significantly shorter TCRB CDR3s in all four CD4+ subsets.

To note about this clone: What it recognizes is unknown.

Germline V lookup: CDR1 SGHNT, CDR2 YYREEE (reference sequence). CDR3 size: 13 residues. V trimming: 4 bases; J trimming: 7 bases; junction bases outside the gene matches: 8. Sorted populations were all over 98% pure. Reverse transcription of all isolated RNA meant that expressed TCRB transcripts were sequenced. The repertoire was sequenced with immunoSEQ multiplex PCR; TCRdb's copy has only in-frame clones and lacks some. This sample carries 300,000 to 450,000 clones, around 19% of them seen once, and the ten largest clones take under 0.055%. The gene calls are TRBV5-4 and TRBJ2-7; 7 nucleotides align to TRBD1. Material: naive CD4+ T cells from blood. The receptor was derived from a woman between 18 and 29 years old in good health. The CDR3 loop reads CASSPGTEREQYF. In DNA, the CDR3 is TGTGCCAGCAGCCCCGGGACAGAGAGAGAGCAGTACTTC.